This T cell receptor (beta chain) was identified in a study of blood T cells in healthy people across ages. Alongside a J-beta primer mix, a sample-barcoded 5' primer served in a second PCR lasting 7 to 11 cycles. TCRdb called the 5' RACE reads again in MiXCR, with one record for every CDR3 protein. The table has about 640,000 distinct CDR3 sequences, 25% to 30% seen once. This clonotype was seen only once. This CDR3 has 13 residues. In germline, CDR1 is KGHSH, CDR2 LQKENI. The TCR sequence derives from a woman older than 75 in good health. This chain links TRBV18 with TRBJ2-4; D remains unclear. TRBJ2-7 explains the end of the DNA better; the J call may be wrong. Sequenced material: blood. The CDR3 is CASSPTKFSEQYF. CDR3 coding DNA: TGTGCCAGCTCACCAACCAAGTTCTCCGAGCAGTACTTC.